This T cell receptor (beta chain) originates from a study of blood T cell repertoires in COVID-19. Across the study: T cells, B-cell-depleted T cells, or PBMCs supplied cDNA or gDNA.

Looked up from germline, CDR1 is MNHNY and CDR2 is SVGAGI (reference sequence). Deletions cut 6 bases from V and 10 bases from J, with 16 bases between. This CDR3 contains 12 residues. In the original processing: How many nucleated cells were present was estimated from reference gene primer amplification. Some clones are missing from TCRdb's copy, which holds only in-frame ones; the method was immunoSEQ multiplex PCR. V, J and clone size derive from that table, while D and trimming were established from the DNA sequence. The sample includes 120,000 to 150,000 clones, around 83% of them seen just once.

V and J are TRBV6-6 and TRBJ2-7, with a possible D match to TRBD2 (5 bases). Sequencing was performed on peripheral blood. This sequence originates from a human donor with acute or convalescent COVID-19. The donor label of this sample is uncertain. This CDR3 reads CASREDSLYQYV. CDR3 in DNA: TGTGCCAGCAGGGAGGACTCGCTGTATCAGTACGTC.